The TCR beta chain under discussion was sequenced for a study of blood T cell repertoires in COVID-19. At the level of the study: Samples came from the United States, Italy and Spain, spanning acute and convalescent COVID-19. Sources were T cells, B-cell-depleted T cells, or PBMCs; the material itself was cDNA or gDNA.

Under the authors' procedure: How many nucleated cells were present was estimated from reference gene primer amplification. The data were produced by immunoSEQ multiplex PCR, yet TCRdb's version contains in-frame clones alone and is incomplete. V, J and clone size reflect that table, while D and trimming were determined from the DNA. Among 250,000 to 350,000 clones listed, 70% to 90% were seen once. The V and J ends lost 3 bases and 8 bases, in that order; junction bases with no gene match: 4. This CDR3 has 14 amino acids. Germline assignment: CDR1 SEHNR and CDR2 FQNEAQ (reference sequence). V and J are TRBV7-9 and TRBJ1-6; 7 nucleotides align to TRBD1. This TCR was sampled from a woman in her fifties or sixties with acute or convalescent COVID-19. The sequencing input was peripheral blood. This chain's CDR3 is CASSFRGEDSPLHF. The CDR3 DNA reads TGTGCCAGCAGCTTCAGGGGGGAGGATTCACCCCTCCACTTT.